This TCR beta chain appears in the sequencing data of a study of cytomegalovirus exposure and HLA in healthy donors (dated by TCRdb to between 2016 and 2019). Turning to the overall study: According to a later analysis, one platform produced both the 110 or so validation repertoires and the approximately 600 repertoires of the first cohort. The study aimed to test whether cataloging public T cell receptors could reveal signatures of past pathogen exposure. Besides the first cohort of roughly 700 subjects, a separate validation cohort made up of 95 to 150 different subjects was used. The study combined high-throughput TCR immunosequencing, statistical association of individual TCRs with disease status, and machine learning to predict cytomegalovirus infection status. Results and caveats for the whole study, not just this receptor: A later analysis had no HLA typing for the validation cohort, so co-occurrence there was scored across all 130 or so repertoires. A later analysis found that TCRs clustered in the first cohort also tended to co-occur in the 120 validation repertoires, with 94% of cluster scores above 0. A few of the identified cytomegalovirus-associated TCR beta chains were confirmed in vitro to be specific for cytomegalovirus antigens. The study gave a list of 150 to 200 TCR beta chains associated with cytomegalovirus. The classifier was reported to diagnose cytomegalovirus status with high specificity and sensitivity in both the original and validation cohorts. Across donors, most TCR sequences were observed very rarely, whereas some public TCRs were present in many individuals. The authors suggested that the approach could potentially be extended to other disease states and immunological phenotypes.

The protocol used for the library was the immunoSEQ multiplex PCR assay. Per the source publication's procedure: A statistical classification framework was developed to diagnose cytomegalovirus status using the catalog of TCR beta chain sequences. In its TCRdb copy, this immuneACCESS table keeps in-frame sequences only and misses some clones. Where compared with another copy, unresolved V genes explain less than half of these, and the others have no known cause. The D gene and trimming were derived from the DNA, and the V and J assignments and clone size from that table. The sample data list 55,000 to 75,000 clones, and 90% to 95% of these were observed just once. In total, the top ten clones hold about 4% of the sample. The donors belonged to the validation cohort of around 110 subjects, which was separate from the roughly 700-subject first cohort. This clone is identified as medium-sized (0.01 to 0.1%). Its antigen remains undetermined. Nothing much larger sits one base from this clone, and base qualities are not available.

This clonotype was sampled from a man younger than 30 in good health and CMV-seropositive. Sequencing was carried out using PBMCs.

The DNA sequence is TGTGCCAGTAGTACGACTAGCGGGAGCGTGACCCAGTACTTC. Its coded protein is CASSTTSGSVTQYF. The rearranged chain carries TRBV19 and TRBJ2-5; 12 central bases correspond to TRBD2. From V the trimming removes 4 bases and from J it removes 7 bases, while the gene matches leave 4 bases of the junction unaccounted for. The CDR3 contains 14 residues, cysteine and phenylalanine counted. Only the CDR3 portion is preserved as DNA: 42 bases, with reading frame beginning at the first base. According to the germline V gene (reference sequence), CDR1 reads LNHDA and CDR2 reads SQIVND.